This T cell receptor beta chain was identified during a study of T-cell memory formation after mild COVID-19. Broader study findings: Clones that contracted from day 15 to 85 were balanced CD4/CD8, while later expanders leaned CD4+.

TCRdb processed the 5' RACE reads anew with MiXCR; each CDR3 protein has one entry. Counted here are roughly 450,000 distinct CDR3 sequences, roughly 20% occurring once; the ten biggest clones make up approximately 13%. Germline V lookup: CDR1 SGHNT, CDR2 YENEEA. V was clipped by 5 bases and J by 0 bases, with 19 bases between them. The CDR3 totals 17 residues. This clonotype was picked up a small number of times. The antigen remains unidentified. The material sequenced was PBMCs or a T cell subset sorted from them (not recorded which). The chain combines TRBV11-3 with TRBJ2-5; the D gene is possibly TRBD2 (7 bases). The sequence came from an adult woman who had mild COVID-19 (a few samples of this study predate the infection). Cell type and time point are not known. The CDR3 DNA is TGTGCCAGCAGCGTCGGGGGGCTCGAGCTGTACCAAGAGACCCAGTACTTC. Translating gives CASSVGGLELYQETQYF.